This T cell receptor beta chain was captured by sequencing in a study of tumor-infiltrating lymphocytes in primary liver carcinoma (TCRdb year 2017). Turning to the overall study: Of the five patients, three men and two women aged 30 to 69 years, four had hepatocellular carcinoma and one had combined HCC and intrahepatic cholangiocarcinoma. The five patients had tumors staged T1-T3 N0M0, with maximum diameters ranging from roughly 4.2 to 11 cm. Across five regions of each liver tumor, along with adjacent normal tissue and blood, the study brought together TCRbeta repertoire sequencing, expression microarrays and whole-exome sequencing. A total of about 35 specimens from 5 patients went through TCRbeta repertoire sequencing, namely 25 tumor regions, 5 adjacent noncancerous liver tissues and 5 peripheral blood samples. Repertoires from technical replicates were highly reproducible, with mean shared-clone rates approximately 0.88 and correlation coefficients above 0.98. Each sample produced about 3.5 to 7.13 million productive TCRbeta reads, and read depth showed no significant difference between tissue types. To link TCRbeta repertoire diversity to the local molecular phenotype, the roughly 24 tumor region samples were profiled with Agilent mRNA microarrays. Broad study findings and their caveats: The top 250 clones made up a significantly larger repertoire fraction in tumors than in blood (p = 0.039). Because the samples were bulk and unsorted, CD4+ and CD8+ T cell repertoires could not be compared. Just about 7.5-25% of top clones turned up in all five regions of a tumor, which suggests spatial heterogeneity among tumor-infiltrating T cells. Pairs of tumor regions showed greater repertoire overlap (mean about 35%) than tumor-adjacent pairs (17%) or tumor-blood pairs (about 15%), which is consistent with antigen-driven expansion. Only the TCR beta chain was sequenced, so true repertoire diversity is likely underestimated because unpaired alpha chains were not captured. Only five patients were included in the study, and the authors note that the findings should be validated in a larger study.

Using a constant-region primer and ProtoScript II reverse transcriptase, TCRbeta-specific cDNA was reverse-transcribed from approximately 0.5 ug total RNA. Three nested multiplex PCR rounds, following a slightly modified ARM-PCR procedure, were used to build the TCRbeta libraries. Each of the first two PCR rounds ran for around 10 cycles using multiplex TRBV1-TRBV30 forward primers together with a Cbeta reverse primer. Sample barcodes and Illumina adapters were attached in a final 25-cycle PCR using Deep VentR polymerase. Before sequencing, amplicons between 200 and 500 bp were purified from gel using a QIAquick gel extraction kit. The TCRbeta amplicons were sequenced with 250-bp paired-end reads on an Illumina HiSeq 2500. The original methods were these. Reads were quality-trimmed with Trimmomatic v0.33, and paired reads were merged with FLASH v1.2.11 to recover full CDR3 sequences. MiGEC v1.2.1b assigned V, D and J germline segments to the rearranged TCRbeta sequences. VDJtools v1.0.0 computed clonotype statistics and Shannon-Wiener diversity indices. To cut down on sampling bias, every analysis after diversity analysis relied on just the 250 most abundant clonotypes from each sample. TCRdb's own reprocessing of the public reads used fastp at Q25 and MiXCR and kept productive beta chains. Entries that share a CDR3 protein sequence are merged under the most common genes and DNA. The V and J calls reflect TCRdb's pipeline rather than the authors' work. Counted in this sample were tens of thousands of distinct CDR3 sequences; 70% to 80% of them appeared once. The ten top clones hold 20% to 30% of the sample.

About this clonotype itself: Its cognate antigen has yet to be identified. The junction differs from germline at one of its ends, possibly a read error.

From the cysteine through the phenylalanine, the CDR3 covers 16 amino acids. The only DNA kept is the CDR3, 48 bases in frame from the first base. The germline V gene sets CDR1 to SGHAT and CDR2 to FQNNGV. Without any cell sorting, total RNA and DNA were extracted together from about 20-30 mg of bulk tissue using the AllPrep DNA/RNA mini kit. Between November 2015 and March 2016, roughly five patients in China with histopathologically diagnosed primary liver carcinoma had surgical resection. At the time of sampling, the patients were treatment-naive and had chronic HBV infection. Five spatially separated regions were sampled per tumor: superior, inferior, left-lateral and right-lateral poles, plus the tumor centre. Histological examination found more than 80% viable tumor cells in every tumor sample. Fresh tumor and adjacent tissue pieces were bisected, with one half stored in RNAlater at -80 degrees C and the other half sent for histology.

The sequence came from a man aged 40-55 years with primary liver carcinoma and hepatitis B virus infection. Material for sequencing was liver tumor tissue from sampling region 3. What the cell subset or site label conveys for this sample: tumor region T3, left-lateral pole. The rearranged segments are TRBV11-2 and TRBJ2-2, with TRBD2 identical over 9 junction bases. The sequence in DNA is TGTGCCAGCATCATAGTGGCGCTAGCGGGAACCGGGGAGCTGTGTTTT. Its protein reads: CASIIVALAGTGELCF. With all but the CDR3 taken from the reference TRBV11-2 and TRBJ2-2 genes, the full variable domain is: EAGVAQSPRYKIIEKRQSVAFWCNPISGHATLYWYQQILGQGPKLLIQFQNNGVVDDSQLPKDRFSAERLKGVDSTLKIQPAKLEDSAVYLCASIIVALAGTGELCFGEGSRLTVL.